The text below deals with one T cell receptor (beta chain). The data were taken from a study of blood T cells in healthy people across ages. V lost 3 bases to trimming and J lost 2 bases, with 14 bases between them. This CDR3 comprises 14 residues. CDR1 and CDR2 from the germline V gene are DFQATT and SNEGSKA (reference sequence). Combining a sample-barcoded 5' primer with a J-beta primer mix, a second PCR ran for about 6 to 11 cycles. TCRdb redid the calling of the 5' RACE reads with MiXCR, one entry per CDR3 protein. In the table there are 1.5 million to 2 million distinct CDR3 sequences, 25% to 30% of which are singletons.

The V call is TRBV20-1, the J call TRBJ2-7; D uncertain. Sequenced sample: blood. The origin of this receptor is a woman in her 30s in good health. The CDR3 DNA reads as TGCAGTGCTAGGCCTCCGGGCCTGGCCTACGAGCAGTACTTC. It translates to CSARPPGLAYEQYF.